This T cell receptor (beta chain) was sequenced for a study of blood T cell repertoires in COVID-19. The CDR3 totals 14 residues. Trimming left V 7 bases short and J 1 base short, with 13 bases between. From germline, CDR1 is SNHLY and CDR2 FYNNEI. The protocol was immunoSEQ multiplex PCR, while the TCRdb copy is restricted to in-frame clones and leaves out a portion. The data contain tens of thousands of clones, 83% of them singletons. V gene TRBV2 combines with J gene TRBJ1-2; D is possibly TRBD1 (6 bases). The sequence was collected from a man between 50 and 59 years old with COVID-19, enrolled during active disease. The sequencing input was peripheral blood. The CDR3 region is CASTRAGDNYGYTF. The DNA for the CDR3 is TGTGCCAGCACTAGAGCAGGGGATAACTATGGCTACACCTTC.